This TCR beta chain was found in a study of regulatory T cells in long-lasting Graves disease (dated by TCRdb to about 2021). A note on the overall study: Antithyroid drugs had been taken for less than 3 months by newly diagnosed Graves' disease patients. TCR sequencing covered around 13 persistent and around 20 newly diagnosed Graves' disease patients, around 33 samples in total. Peripheral blood TCR sequencing and RNA sequencing compared persistent Graves' disease patients with newly diagnosed Graves' disease patients. The study was conducted in China and was registered as a clinical trial.

General findings and caveats noted by the study authors: A larger number of public clonotypes was shared among persistent patients (about 2,700) than among newly diagnosed patients (roughly 1,000). Preferential use of TRBV28, TRBJ1-2 and TRBJ2-5 was observed in persistent disease, whereas TRBV20-1 and TRBJ2-1 were favored in newly diagnosed disease. The study examined only peripheral blood because the primary lesion, thyroid tissue, could not be accessed. Sequencing and analysis were restricted to the TCR beta chain. Compared with newly diagnosed patients, persistent Graves' disease patients had lower TCR Shannon entropy and fewer highly expanded clones, which suggests clonal expansion. The authors noted that the small sample size was a limitation that may lower accuracy.

The cysteine opens and the phenylalanine closes a CDR3 of 15 amino acids. Only CDR3 DNA remains: 45 bases, in frame from the first base. CDR1 and CDR2, looked up from the germline V gene, are MGHRA and YSYEKL. V gives up 4 bases and J gives up 0 bases, and the segment between their germline ends measures 11 bases. The time point label on this specimen signifies: newly diagnosed GD, antithyroid drugs for less than 3 months. RNA was extracted from PBMCs in TRIzol for both TCR sequencing and RNA sequencing. Graves' disease was diagnosed according to American Thyroid Association guidelines. Recruitment of patients was carried out at an endocrinology department in Xi'an, China. Each patient gave approximately 9 milliliters of peripheral blood, collected in an EDTA anticoagulant tube. Ficoll Paque Plus density gradient separation was used to isolate PBMCs, and no additional T cell sorting was done. An Agilent 2100 Bioanalyzer and agarose gel were used to check RNA quality, while a NanoDrop 2000 measured RNA concentration.

This clonotype was seen repeatedly, ten times or more. Its recognized antigen is unknown. Base qualities are not provided; no much larger clone lies one nucleotide away. Preparation of the library involved multiplex PCR. The reads were generated on an Illumina HiSeq 4000. iRepertoire HTBI primers and Arm-PCR amplification of CDR3 regions were used to construct TCR beta libraries. Gel purification was performed on PCR products prior to sequencing. In the source study's methods: A total of roughly 58 TRBV and 14 TRBJ segments were identified across samples and were used for gene usage analysis of CDR3 amino acid clonotypes. Filtered high-quality paired reads were merged into contigs using COPE and FqMerger. Contigs were aligned with BLAST to IMGT TRBV, TRBD and TRBJ reference genes, and CDR3 was defined per IMGT. Clonotypes above 0.1% frequency were classified as highly expanded clones. Repertoire diversity was measured by Shannon entropy, and V-J evenness by the Gini coefficient. A clonotype was considered public if more than one individual shared it. TCRdb itself trimmed the public reads at Q25 with fastp, ran MiXCR and retained productive beta chains. For every CDR3 protein sequence, its rows merge into one entry that carries the most common genes and DNA. These V and J calls originate from TCRdb's pipeline instead of the authors' own analysis. This sample holds some 400,000 distinct CDR3 sequences; 14% to 15% were observed only once. The ten largest clones represent around 15% of the sample.

The same specimen was also included in a second study, on T cells in Graves' hyperthyroidism and ophthalmopathy. As the second study states: Graves' hyperthyroidism was defined as stable when no progression to ophthalmopathy occurred over 18 months of follow-up. Hyperthyroidism patients were aged 18 to 65 years and newly diagnosed, with disease duration of less than 2 months. Exclusion was applied to patients with uncontrolled infections, other autoimmune diseases, pregnancy or lactation. Diagnoses were established on the basis of clinical symptoms, serum thyroxine and TRAb, thyroid ultrasound, and orbital computed tomography. The first round of RT-PCR for the TCR CDR3 was performed with the HTBI primer set and the Qiagen OneStep RT-PCR kit. Most expanded thyroid clonotypes (frequency above 0.001) were also detected in blood, a finding suggesting that blood repertoires may reflect thyroid immune responses. In cross-validation, a model built on a 13 V-J signature told ophthalmopathy apart from stable hyperthyroidism with 85% to 90% sensitivity and 81% to 82% specificity, and in testing the same model reached 80%/75%. In validation, the model predicted progression to ophthalmopathy a median of roughly 6.1 months before onset, with over 60% sensitivity and almost 75% specificity. To identify distinguishing TCR V-J signatures, a discovery cohort of around 98 patients was used, comprising some 43 with Graves' ophthalmopathy and under 60 with stable Graves' hyperthyroidism. Whether ophthalmopathy could be predicted prospectively was tested in an independent validation cohort made up of 18 to 20 hyperthyroidism patients plus 17 patients who later progressed to ophthalmopathy. For training and testing, the roughly 97 patients in the discovery cohort were randomly divided in a 7:3 ratio. In roughly six Graves' hyperthyroidism patients, the study also compared T-cell repertoires from thyroid tissue with T-cell repertoires from blood. Once sampling was done, hyperthyroidism patients were given methimazole at a starting dose of 30 mg daily, whereas ophthalmopathy patients were given high-dose intravenous methylprednisolone. Libraries were constructed in a second round of multiplex PCR, after which size selection and purification were carried out. The libraries were sequenced on an Illumina HiSeq2000 using paired-end 100 bp reads. SOAPnuke was used to process the raw data, with reads discarded if the reads contained adapters or uncalled bases, had a mean Phred below 15, or lacked an exact constant-primer or identifier match. High-quality paired reads were merged using COPE v1.2.5, and each unique nucleotide sequence was defined as a clonotype. MiTCR v1.1 was used to align the clonotypes against IMGT TRBV, TRBD and TRBJ reference segments. Only V-J combinations with frequency above 0.0001, covering about 99% of repertoires, were analysed. A TCS score was defined as the ratio between F50 (clonal expansion) and ExV (chaos), using BLOSUM62-based TCRdist between CDR3 peptides within each V-J. Welch's t-statistics and random forest reduced roughly 530 V-J features to roughly 13, which were used in a naive Bayes classifier (R e1071). No statistical method was used to set the sample size in advance, and investigators knew the group allocation. The paper describes TCR Vbeta CDR3 sequencing of 140 or so peripheral blood samples, made up of roughly 45 ophthalmopathy patients, roughly 80 hyperthyroidism patients and 17 progressor patients.

The material sequenced was peripheral blood mononuclear cells (PBMCs), taken at new diagnosis, from a patient treated with antithyroid drugs. The sequence joins TRBV4-1 to TRBJ2-3; a tentative D call is TRBD2 (5 bases match). This clonotype originated in a woman in her thirties with Graves disease. Donor details come from another sample of the same person, matched by shared clones. Here is the DNA: TGCGCCAGCAGCCGTGACTATCCAAGCACAGATACGCAGTATTTT. Translated, it gives CASSRDYPSTDTQYF.